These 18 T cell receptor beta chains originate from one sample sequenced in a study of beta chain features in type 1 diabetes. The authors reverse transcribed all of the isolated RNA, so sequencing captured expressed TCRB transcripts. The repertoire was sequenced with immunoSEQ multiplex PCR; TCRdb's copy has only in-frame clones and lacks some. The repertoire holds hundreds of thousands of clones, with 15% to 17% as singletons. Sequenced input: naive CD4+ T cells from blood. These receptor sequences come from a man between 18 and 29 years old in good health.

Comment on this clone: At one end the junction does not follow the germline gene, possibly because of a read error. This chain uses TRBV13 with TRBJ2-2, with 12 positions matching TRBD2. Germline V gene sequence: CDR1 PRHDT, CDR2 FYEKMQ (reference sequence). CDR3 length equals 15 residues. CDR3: CASSVGLAGTGELFF. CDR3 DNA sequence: TGTGCCAGCAGCGTAGGACTAGCGGGGACCGGGGAGCTGTTTTTT.

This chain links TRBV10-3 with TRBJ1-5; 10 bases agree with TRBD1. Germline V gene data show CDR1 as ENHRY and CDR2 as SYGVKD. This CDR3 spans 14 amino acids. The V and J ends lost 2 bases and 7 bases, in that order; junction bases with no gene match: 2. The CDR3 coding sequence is TGTGCCATCAGTGAGGGGACAGGGGACCAGCCCCAGCATTTT. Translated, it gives CAISEGTGDQPQHF.

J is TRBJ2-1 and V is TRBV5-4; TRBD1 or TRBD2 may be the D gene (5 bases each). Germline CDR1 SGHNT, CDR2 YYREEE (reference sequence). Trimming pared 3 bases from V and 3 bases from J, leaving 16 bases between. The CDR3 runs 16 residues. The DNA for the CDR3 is TGTGCCAGCAGCTCGGCGGACATGAGCGGCTACAATGAGCAGTTCTTC. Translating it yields CASSSADMSGYNEQFF.

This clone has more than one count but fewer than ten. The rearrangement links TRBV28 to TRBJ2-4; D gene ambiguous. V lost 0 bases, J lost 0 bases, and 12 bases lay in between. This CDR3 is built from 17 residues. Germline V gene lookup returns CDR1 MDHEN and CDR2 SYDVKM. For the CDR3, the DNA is TGTGCCAGCAGTTTATGGACGATTACTTTAGCCAAAAACATTCAGTACTTC. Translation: CASSLWTITLAKNIQYF. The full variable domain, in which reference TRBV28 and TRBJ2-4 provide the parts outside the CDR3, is DVKVTQSSRYLVKRTGEKVFLECVQDMDHENMFWYRQDPGLGLRLIYFSYDVKMKEKGDIPEGYSVSREKKERFSLILESASTNQTSMYLCASSLWTITLAKNIQYFGAGTRLSVL.

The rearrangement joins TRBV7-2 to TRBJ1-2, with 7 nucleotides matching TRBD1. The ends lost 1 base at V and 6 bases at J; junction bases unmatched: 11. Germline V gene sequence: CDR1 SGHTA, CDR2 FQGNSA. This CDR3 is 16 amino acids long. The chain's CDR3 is CASSLDRGAGPNGYTF. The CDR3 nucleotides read TGTGCCAGCAGCTTAGACAGGGGTGCAGGACCTAATGGCTACACCTTC.

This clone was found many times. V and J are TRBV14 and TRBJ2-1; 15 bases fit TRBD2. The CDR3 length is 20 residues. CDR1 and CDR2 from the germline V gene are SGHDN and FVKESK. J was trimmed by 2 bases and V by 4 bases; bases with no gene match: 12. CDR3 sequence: CASSRLLAGLAGGAYNEQFF. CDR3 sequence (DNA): TGTGCCAGCAGCCGACTATTGGCGGGACTAGCGGGAGGTGCCTACAATGAGCAGTTCTTC.

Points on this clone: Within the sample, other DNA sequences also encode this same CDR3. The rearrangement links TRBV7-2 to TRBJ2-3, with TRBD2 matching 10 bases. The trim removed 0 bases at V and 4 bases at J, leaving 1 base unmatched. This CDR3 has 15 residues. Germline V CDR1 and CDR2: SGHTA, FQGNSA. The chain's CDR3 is CASSLASGRADTQYF. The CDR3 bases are TGTGCCAGCAGCTTAGCAAGCGGGAGGGCAGATACGCAGTATTTT. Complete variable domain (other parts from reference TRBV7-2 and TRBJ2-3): GAGVSQSPSNKVTEKGKDVELRCDPISGHTALYWYRQSLGQGLEFLIYFQGNSAPDKSGLPSDRFSAERTGGSVSTLTIQRTQQEDSAVYLCASSLASGRADTQYFGPGTRLTVL.

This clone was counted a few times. CDR3 region: CASSTEADSNSGNTIYF. CDR3 DNA: TGTGCCAGCAGCACCGAGGCCGACAGCAACTCTGGAAACACCATATATTTT. V gene TRBV9 combines with J gene TRBJ1-3; a possible D gene is TRBD1 (5 bases). Trimming removed 4 bases from V and 0 bases from J, with 17 bases in between. Germline assignment: CDR1 SGDLS and CDR2 YYNGEE. The CDR3 sequence is 17 residues long.

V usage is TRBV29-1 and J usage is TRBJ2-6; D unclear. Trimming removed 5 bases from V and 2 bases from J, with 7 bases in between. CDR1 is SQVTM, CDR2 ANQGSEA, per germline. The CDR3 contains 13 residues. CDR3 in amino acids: CSVKSAGANVLTF. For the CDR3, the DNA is TGCAGCGTTAAAAGTGCTGGGGCCAACGTCCTGACTTTC.

The CDR3 DNA is TGTGCCAGCAGCGTAGATGTCGGCAACATGAATTCACCCCTCCACTTT. Residues: CASSVDVGNMNSPLHF. This rearrangement joins TRBV9 to TRBJ1-6; D remains ambiguous. The CDR3 spans 16 residues. In germline, CDR1 is SGDLS, CDR2 YYNGEE. V lost 0 bases and J 7 bases, leaving 14 bases between the germline ends.

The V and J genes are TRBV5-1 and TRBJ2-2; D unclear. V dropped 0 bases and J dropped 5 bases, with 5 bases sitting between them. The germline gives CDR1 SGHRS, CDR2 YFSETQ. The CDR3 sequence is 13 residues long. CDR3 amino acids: CASSLGQTGELFF. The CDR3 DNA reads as TGCGCCAGCAGCTTGGGGCAGACCGGGGAGCTGTTTTTT. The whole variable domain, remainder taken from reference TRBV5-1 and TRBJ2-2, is KAGVTQTPRYLIKTRGQQVTLSCSPISGHRSVSWYQQTPGQGLQFLFEYFSETQRNKGNFPGRFSGRQFSNSRSEMNVSTLELGDSALYLCASSLGQTGELFFGEGSRLTVL.

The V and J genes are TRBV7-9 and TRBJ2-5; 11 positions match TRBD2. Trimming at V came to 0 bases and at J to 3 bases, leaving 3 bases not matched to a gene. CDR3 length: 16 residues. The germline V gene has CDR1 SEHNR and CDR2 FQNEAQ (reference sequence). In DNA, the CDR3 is TGTGCCAGCAGCTTAGCCCGACTAGCGGGGAAAGAGACCCAGTACTTC. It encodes CASSLARLAGKETQYF.

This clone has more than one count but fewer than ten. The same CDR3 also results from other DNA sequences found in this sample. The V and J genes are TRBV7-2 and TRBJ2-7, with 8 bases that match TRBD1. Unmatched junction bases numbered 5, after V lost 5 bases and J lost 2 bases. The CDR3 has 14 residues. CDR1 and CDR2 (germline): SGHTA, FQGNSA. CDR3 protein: CASSLDRGPYEQYF. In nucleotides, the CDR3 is TGTGCCAGCAGCCTCGACAGGGGCCCCTACGAGCAGTACTTC.

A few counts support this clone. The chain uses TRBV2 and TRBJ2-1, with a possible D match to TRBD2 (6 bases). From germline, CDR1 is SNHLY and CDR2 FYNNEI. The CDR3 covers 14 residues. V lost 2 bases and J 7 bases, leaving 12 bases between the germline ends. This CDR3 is CASSELRGRNEQFF. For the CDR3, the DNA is TGTGCCAGCAGTGAACTTCGGGGGAGGAATGAGCAGTTCTTC.

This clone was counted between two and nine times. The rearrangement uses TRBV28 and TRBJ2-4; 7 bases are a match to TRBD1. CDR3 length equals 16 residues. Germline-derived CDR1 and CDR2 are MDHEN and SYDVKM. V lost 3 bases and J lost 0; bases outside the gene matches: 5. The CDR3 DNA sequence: TGTGCCAGCAGTTTCCTAAGGACAGGAGCCAAAAACATTCAGTACTTC. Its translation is CASSFLRTGAKNIQYF. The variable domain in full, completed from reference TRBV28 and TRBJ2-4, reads DVKVTQSSRYLVKRTGEKVFLECVQDMDHENMFWYRQDPGLGLRLIYFSYDVKMKEKGDIPEGYSVSREKKERFSLILESASTNQTSMYLCASSFLRTGAKNIQYFGAGTRLSVL.

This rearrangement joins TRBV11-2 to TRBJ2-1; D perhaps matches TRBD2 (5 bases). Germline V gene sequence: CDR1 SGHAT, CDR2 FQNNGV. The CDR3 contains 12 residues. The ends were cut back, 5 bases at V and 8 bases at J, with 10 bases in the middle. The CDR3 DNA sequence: TGTGCCAGCAGCCCGACTACGGATGAGCAGTTCTTC. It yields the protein CASSPTTDEQFF. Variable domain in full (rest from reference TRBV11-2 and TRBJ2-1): EAGVAQSPRYKIIEKRQSVAFWCNPISGHATLYWYQQILGQGPKLLIQFQNNGVVDDSQLPKDRFSAERLKGVDSTLKIQPAKLEDSAVYLCASSPTTDEQFFGPGTRLTVL.

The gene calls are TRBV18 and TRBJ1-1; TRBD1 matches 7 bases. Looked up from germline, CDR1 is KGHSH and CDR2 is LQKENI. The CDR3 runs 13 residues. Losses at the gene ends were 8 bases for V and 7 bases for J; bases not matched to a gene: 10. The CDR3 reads CASNTGARFEAFF. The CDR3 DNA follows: TGTGCCAGCAATACAGGGGCCAGATTTGAAGCTTTCTTT.

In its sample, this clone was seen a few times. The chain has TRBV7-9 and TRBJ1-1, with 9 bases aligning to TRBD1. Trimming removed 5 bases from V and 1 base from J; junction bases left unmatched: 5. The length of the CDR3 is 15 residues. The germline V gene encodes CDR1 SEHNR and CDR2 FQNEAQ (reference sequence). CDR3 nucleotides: TGTGCCAGCAGCGCGCCGACAGGGGGGAACACTGAAGCTTTCTTT. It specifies CASSAPTGGNTEAFF.